The following is a TCR beta chain sequence with its context. It lacks a known antigen. Base qualities were left out, and no much larger clone turns up one base away. Additional DNA sequences in this sample encode the identical CDR3. These data come from a study of shared clonotypes between healthy human individuals (dated by TCRdb to about 2020). Context from the whole study: A couple of women and three men aged 18 to 49 years were included in the cohort. For each donor, CD4 naive and CD4 memory were each run on three plates, CD8 naive on two plates, and CD8 memory on one plate. To estimate repertoire size and how much clonotype sharing occurs between individuals, the study deeply sequenced the blood TCR repertoires of about 5 healthy adults. To increase sequencing depth and limit assay-specific biases, TCR repertoire library preparation and sequencing were carried out by different laboratories using diverse techniques. Each donor's leukapheresis produced roughly between roughly 0.85 and 9.5 billion PBMCs. General conclusions and limits of the study: Rarefaction of sorted-subset datasets indicated incomplete sequencing despite the large sequencing depth. Estimated clonotype richness was generally larger for naive than for memory subsets. Across four donors, around 5% of naive CD4, 3% to 4% of naive CD8, roughly 2.2% of memory CD4, and under 0.45% of memory CD8 clonotypes were shared. The genetic and exposure-history diversity represented was limited by the small number of donors. Sampling was limited to blood, and TCR repertoires in tissue likely differ from TCR repertoires in blood. Higher generation probabilities were observed for clonotypes shared by all four sorted-subset donors than for non-shared clonotypes. Based on pairwise subsampling, the degree of clonotype sharing among donors was expected to be affected by sequencing depth.

Using the deep immunoSEQ assay, multiplex PCR amplified TCR CDR3 regions from genomic DNA. Genomic DNA extracted from each cell subset was distributed evenly over all wells of several immunoSEQ 96-well plates, and each plate served as one replicate. For sorted subsets, each replicate PCR was loaded with about 0.2 ug genomic DNA, equivalent to about 33,000 T cell genomes. Purified libraries were quantified with a Qubit 3.0 fluorometer, sized on a Bioanalyzer 2100, and re-quantified with the KAPA Library Quantification kit. Each immunoSEQ 96-well plate was sequenced on its own single-read 150-cycle Illumina NextSeq 550 flow cell. Per the authors' processing: Because the immunoSEQ output held only junctional sequences and lacked quality scores, the filtering could not match the filtering applied to full-length reads. Sequences were annotated with PyIR, a Python wrapper for IgBLAST v1.9, and V/J genes and CDR3 were assigned using IMGT germline references. Reads were filtered out if the reads had weak V/J assignments (E-value above 1e-6), no CDR3, stop codons, out-of-frame junctions, or ambiguous translated residues. V3J clonotypes were defined as sequences sharing an identical inferred V gene, J gene, and CDR3 amino acid sequence. Percentage overlap between repertoires was computed as shared unique clonotypes divided by the size of the smaller repertoire. RTK rarefaction, the Chao1 estimator, and Recon v2.1 estimates of unobserved clonotypes were used to assess repertoire richness. OLGA was used to compute generation probabilities for all TCRbeta clonotypes that the gDNA method yielded from a few donors. The table comes from immuneACCESS by way of TCRdb, which keeps in-frame sequences with V and J called. Part of the clones is missing from these tables; in studies checked, under half for an unresolved V gene and the rest for unknown reasons. That table gives V, J and clone size, and the DNA gave D and trimming. This sample lists some 1,900,000 clones; about 95% were detected once. Of the sample, roughly 1% falls within the top ten clones.

The V end gives up 3 bases and the J end 5 bases, leaving 1 base in the junction not matched to a gene. The germline V gene gives CDR1 as MNHNS and CDR2 as SASEGT. Taken from cysteine to phenylalanine, the CDR3 has 14 residues. Only the CDR3 DNA is retained, 42 bases long and in frame from the first base. CD8 naive samples were CD45RO-negative cells positively selected for CCR7, giving a CD45RA+CCR7+ population that excluded TemRA cells. Donors were healthy HIV-negative adults with no recently reported acute infections or vaccinations. Every donor was a Caucasian adult residing in Nashville, Tennessee, USA. After blood collection by leukapheresis, PBMCs were isolated using Ficoll-Histopaque density gradient centrifugation and then cryopreserved in the vapor phase of liquid nitrogen. Analytical flow cytometry was used to check the purity and quantity of each magnetically sorted T cell population. Genomic DNA was isolated from every sorted fraction and measured by UV absorbance on a Nanodrop 2000c.

The rearrangement joined TRBV6-1 to TRBJ2-2; TRBD1 agrees with 9 junctional bases. The TCR originated in a man in his late teens or twenties in good health. The sequenced sample consisted of naive CD8+ T cells sorted from blood. In the paper's terms, the cell subset or site label means: CD45RA+CCR7+. The DNA is TGTGCCAGCAGTGAGACAGGGGGTACCGGGGAGCTGTTTTTT. Its product reads: CASSETGGTGELFF.